This T cell receptor (beta chain) was captured in a study of OX40 agonist ivuxolimab in advanced cancers. Using immunoSEQ multiplex PCR, the repertoire was profiled, and TCRdb retains in-frame clones only, with some absent. Counted here are about 58,000 clones, roughly four fifths occurring once; the ten biggest clones make up 0.75%. The table lists this clone with a count of one. The sequenced sample was CD4+ or CD8+ T cells sorted from blood, obtained in a trial of the OX40 agonist ivuxolimab. The receptor was isolated from an adult with an advanced solid tumor such as melanoma, head and neck, liver or kidney cancer.

In nucleotides, the CDR3 is TGTGCCAGCAGCTTAGGTGCTGTGGCCGGGGAGCTGTTTTTT. Protein: CASSLGAVAGELFF. This chain uses TRBV11-3 with TRBJ2-2, with no clear D. This CDR3 has 14 amino acids. Per the germline V gene, CDR1 is SGHNT and CDR2 is YENEEA. V shed 1 base and J shed 6 bases, with 9 bases lying between them.